The 21 T cell receptor beta chains below come from one sample, sequenced in a study of blood T cell repertoires in COVID-19. Measured with immunoSEQ multiplex PCR; TCRdb has only the in-frame clones, and not every one. The table has some 40,000 clones, 81% seen once. The sample comprised peripheral blood. The receptors originated from a human donor in a cohort sampled during active or convalescent COVID-19. The donor label of this sample is uncertain.

This clone occurred many times. This chain uses TRBV7-9 with TRBJ1-1; 8 bases match TRBD1. V lost 3 bases, J lost 6 bases, and 6 bases stayed unmatched. The CDR3 extends over 14 amino acids. CDR1 is SEHNR, CDR2 FQNEAQ, per germline (reference sequence). This chain's CDR3 is CASSFASTGAEAFF. For the CDR3, the DNA is TGTGCCAGCAGCTTCGCGTCGACAGGGGCTGAAGCTTTCTTT. The whole variable domain, filled in from reference TRBV7-9 and TRBJ1-1, reads DTGVSQNPRHKITKRGQNVTFRCDPISEHNRLYWYRQTLGQGPEFLTYFQNEAQLEKSRLLSDRFSAERPKGSFSTLEIQRTEQGDSAMYLCASSFASTGAEAFFGQGTRLTVV.

The chain recombines TRBV5-1 with TRBJ2-5; 8 bases are shared with TRBD1. This CDR3 has 14 amino acids. Germline loops: CDR1 SGHRS, CDR2 YFSETQ. V dropped 0 bases and J dropped 6; count of bases not matched to a gene: 4. The CDR3 here is CASSLADRGQTQYF. The CDR3, as DNA: TGCGCCAGCAGCTTGGCTGACAGGGGCCAGACCCAGTACTTC.

This sequence joins TRBV4-1 and TRBJ1-2, with D possibly being TRBD1 (5 bases). The CDR3 length is 15 residues. Trimming removed 0 bases at V and 5 bases at J, with 13 bases between. Germline V gene lookup returns CDR1 MGHRA and CDR2 YSYEKL. CDR3: CASSQDLGRQYGYTF. CDR3 DNA: TGCGCCAGCAGCCAAGATCTAGGCAGACAGTATGGCTACACCTTC.

The rearrangement uses TRBV30 and TRBJ1-6, with D perhaps matching TRBD1 (5 bases). V was trimmed by 3 bases and J by 10 bases, leaving 13 bases between them. The CDR3 consists of 13 residues. Per the germline V gene, CDR1 is GTSNPN and CDR2 is SVGIG (reference sequence). The CDR3 is CAWRGGSGSPLHF. The CDR3 DNA is TGTGCCTGGAGGGGGGGTAGTGGCTCACCCCTCCACTTT.

V is TRBV29-1 and J is TRBJ2-7; TRBD1 agrees at 11 bases. Germline lookup yields CDR1 SQVTM and CDR2 ANQGSEA. J was trimmed by 2 bases and V by 2 bases; bases with no gene match: 5. This CDR3 has 15 amino acids. The CDR3 coding sequence is TGCAGCGTTGAATTGGGGACAGGGGGGACCTACGAGCAGTACTTC. It translates to CSVELGTGGTYEQYF.

Only one count was recorded for this clone. The J gene is TRBJ2-3, the V gene TRBV6-5; 9 bases fit TRBD1. In germline, CDR1 is MNHEY, CDR2 SVGAGI. J lost 7 bases, V lost 4 bases, and 9 bases had no gene match. The CDR3 totals 15 residues. CDR3 region: CASSFQDRGRNTQYF. CDR3 DNA: TGTGCCAGCAGTTTCCAGGACAGGGGAAGAAATACGCAGTATTTT.

This clone was picked up one time. V is TRBV6-1 and J is TRBJ1-2; the D gene is possibly TRBD1 (6 bases). The CDR3 is 13 residues long. From germline, CDR1 is MNHNS and CDR2 SASEGT. Trimming pared 3 bases from V and 2 bases from J, leaving 7 bases between. The CDR3, as DNA: TGTGCCAGCAGTGACAGGGGCAACTATGGCTACACCTTC. It specifies CASSDRGNYGYTF.

The J gene is TRBJ2-1, the V gene TRBV5-1; 8 positions match TRBD2. The CDR3 spans 15 residues. Unmatched junction bases numbered 9, after V lost 4 bases and J lost 6 bases. Germline V lookup: CDR1 SGHRS, CDR2 YFSETQ. CDR3 nucleotides: TGCGCCAGCAGCCGTACGGGACTAGTACGCAATGAGCAGTTCTTC. Translating gives CASSRTGLVRNEQFF.

The genes are TRBV27 and TRBJ1-1; D might be TRBD1 (5 bases). Germline assignment: CDR1 MNHEY and CDR2 SMNVEV (reference sequence). V was clipped by 5 bases and J by 0 bases, with 19 bases between them. The length of the CDR3 is 17 residues. The CDR3 bases are TGTGCCAGCAGTCCAGGGTTCTCAGGCGGGATGAACACTGAAGCTTTCTTT. As protein: CASSPGFSGGMNTEAFF.

V gene TRBV21-1 combines with J gene TRBJ1-1. TRBV21-1 counts as a pseudogene. CDR3 length: 12 amino acids. CDR3 residues: CASSNSERKAFF. CDR3 bases: TGTGCCAGCAGCAATTCCGAGAGAAAAGCTTTCTTT.

This clone was detected only a few times. The CDR3 DNA is TGCGCCAGCACGTCCCTAGCGGGAGATTCCAATGAGCAGTTCTTC. Translated: CASTSLAGDSNEQFF. The rearrangement uses TRBV4-1 and TRBJ2-1; TRBD2 agrees at 10 bases. The length of the CDR3 is 15 residues. V gave up 7 bases and J gave up 6 bases; unmatched junction bases: 9. Germline V gives CDR1 MGHRA, CDR2 YSYEKL.

The J gene is TRBJ1-4, the V gene TRBV28, with 9 positions matching TRBD1. Trimming cost V 5 bases and J 5 bases; bases outside gene matches: 3. CDR1 and CDR2 from the germline V gene are MDHEN and SYDVKM. There are 14 residues in the CDR3. CDR3 in amino acids: CASSVTGGNEKLFF. The CDR3 region has the DNA TGTGCCAGCAGTGTCACAGGGGGCAATGAAAAACTGTTTTTT.

This chain uses TRBV2 with TRBJ2-7; TRBD2 matches 7 bases. The ends lost 7 bases at V and 0 bases at J; junction bases unmatched: 3. Germline loops: CDR1 SNHLY, CDR2 FYNNEI. The CDR3 totals 13 residues. In DNA, the CDR3 is TGTGCCAGCACCCGCGGGAGCTCCTACGAGCAGTACTTC. It specifies CASTRGSSYEQYF.

This rearrangement joins TRBV6-5 to TRBJ2-7; no reliable D call. The V and J ends lost 6 bases and 1 base respectively, with 13 bases between them. Germline assignment: CDR1 MNHEY and CDR2 SVGAGI. CDR3 length: 14 amino acids. This CDR3 is CASSPRSSSYEQYF. In nucleotides, the CDR3 is TGTGCCAGCAGCCCCCGGTCCTCATCCTACGAGCAGTACTTC.

The chain employs TRBV7-9 and TRBJ2-7, with D uncertain. Trimming removed 3 bases at V and 3 bases at J, with 6 bases between. This CDR3 is built from 12 residues. Germline V lookup: CDR1 SEHNR, CDR2 FQNEAQ (reference sequence). The CDR3 region has the DNA TGTGCCAGCAGCTTGACACTCTACGAGCAGTACTTC. It codes for CASSLTLYEQYF.

The chain uses TRBV3-1 (or the pseudogene TRBV3-2) and TRBJ2-7; D is ambiguous. V was cut by 2 bases and J by 3 bases, with 2 bases left in between. The CDR3 loop spans 11 amino acids. CDR1 is LGHDT, CDR2 YNNKEL, per germline (reference sequence). The CDR3 bases are TGTGCCAGCAGCCAATACTACGAGCAGTACTTC. This sequence encodes CASSQYYEQYF.

The rearrangement uses TRBV5-6 and TRBJ2-6, with TRBD1 matching over 7 bases. The V and J ends lost 6 bases and 1 base, in that order; junction bases with no gene match: 13. Germline CDR1 is SGHDT and CDR2 is YYEEEE. The CDR3 contains 18 residues. CDR3 loop: CASTLVGDSPSGANVLTF. CDR3 bases: TGTGCCAGCACCCTGGTCGGGGACAGCCCGTCTGGGGCCAACGTCCTGACTTTC.

This clone was recorded a few times. The V gene is TRBV6-5, the J gene TRBJ1-2; TRBD1 matches at 10 bases. Trimming cost V 6 bases and J 4 bases; bases outside gene matches: 2. The CDR3 loop spans 13 amino acids. Germline V gene data show CDR1 as MNHEY and CDR2 as SVGAGI. The CDR3 coding sequence is TGTGCCAGCAGAAGGACAGGGGGCTATGGCTACACCTTC. Translation: CASRRTGGYGYTF.

The chain recombines TRBV4-3 with TRBJ2-1; possibly TRBD2 for D (6 bases). The CDR3 spans 14 residues. Germline CDR1 reads LGHNA; CDR2 reads YSLEER. Trimming removed 1 base at V and 9 bases at J, with 13 bases between. This CDR3 is CASSQGSGSGEQFF. Here the CDR3 DNA reads TGCGCCAGCAGCCAAGGGTCCGGGAGTGGTGAGCAGTTCTTC.

The genes are TRBV7-2 and TRBJ2-1, with 10 bases matching TRBD2. Germline lookup yields CDR1 SGHTA and CDR2 FQGNSA. V lost 5 bases to trimming and J lost 1 base; unmatched junction nucleotides: 5. This CDR3 region has 16 residues. The CDR3: CASSAIAGGSYNEQFF. The CDR3 DNA reads TGTGCCAGCAGCGCCATAGCGGGAGGATCCTACAATGAGCAGTTCTTC.

The chain links TRBV11-2 to TRBJ2-3, with D maybe TRBD2 (6 bases). Trimming pared 2 bases from V and 5 bases from J, leaving 8 bases between. Per germline, CDR1 SGHAT and CDR2 FQNNGV. The CDR3 totals 13 residues. In DNA form, the CDR3 reads TGTGCCAGCAGCTTATCCGGGGGAGATACGCAGTATTTT. It codes for CASSLSGGDTQYF. Together with reference TRBV11-2 and TRBJ2-3, the CDR3 gives the full variable domain: EAGVAQSPRYKIIEKRQSVAFWCNPISGHATLYWYQQILGQGPKLLIQFQNNGVVDDSQLPKDRFSAERLKGVDSTLKIQPAKLEDSAVYLCASSLSGGDTQYFGPGTRLTVL.